This passage covers 19 T cell receptor beta chains from one sample sequenced in a study of T cells in Graves' hyperthyroidism and ophthalmopathy. There were TCR beta CDR3 regions amplified from RNA transcripts. First-round RT-PCR targeting the TCR CDR3 was performed with the HTBI primer set. From the multiplex PCR reads, TCRdb called clonotypes with MiXCR, one entry per CDR3 protein. Among 300,000 to 500,000 distinct CDR3 sequences listed, about 15% were seen once. Sequencing used blood. The receptors stem from a woman aged 30 to 39 with Graves' hyperthyroidism.

This clonotype was observed many times. The rearrangement uses TRBV28 and TRBJ1-2; no firm D call. Germline lookup yields CDR1 MDHEN and CDR2 SYDVKM. The CDR3 loop spans 14 amino acids. Trimming pared 5 bases from V and 8 bases from J, leaving 18 bases between. This CDR3 reads CASSPPERARGYTF. For the CDR3, the DNA is TGTGCCAGCAGTCCCCCTGAGCGGGCGCGGGGCTACACCTTC.

This clonotype has ten or more counts. This chain uses TRBV5-1 with TRBJ2-3; 13 bases fit TRBD2. CDR1 and CDR2 (germline): SGHRS, YFSETQ. CDR3 length equals 18 residues. The V segment lost 3 bases and the J segment 1 base; nucleotides outside the gene matches: 8. CDR3 protein: CASSYRTSGSQGTDTQYF. The CDR3 DNA sequence: TGCGCCAGCAGCTACCGGACTAGCGGGAGCCAGGGCACAGATACGCAGTATTTT.

This clonotype has more than one count but fewer than ten. The CDR3 DNA sequence: TGCAGTGCCCATAAGGCGGGGGCGCCGGCTAATGAAAAACTGTTTTTT. Translating gives CSAHKAGAPANEKLFF. V is TRBV20-1 and J is TRBJ1-4; the D gene is possibly TRBD1 (6 bases). The CDR3 consists of 16 residues. Germline CDR1 reads DFQATT; CDR2 reads SNEGSKA (reference sequence). Trimming removed 6 bases at V and 3 bases at J, with 20 bases between.

This clonotype was seen repeatedly, ten times or more. The genes are TRBV28 and TRBJ2-1; D assignment may be TRBD1 or TRBD2 (5 bases each). V was trimmed by 6 bases and J by 6 bases, leaving 12 bases between them. Per the germline V gene, CDR1 is MDHEN and CDR2 is SYDVKM. This CDR3 region has 13 residues. CDR3 DNA sequence: TGTGCCAGCAGCCTCTCGAGGGGCAATGAGCAGTTCTTC. Translated: CASSLSRGNEQFF. Variable domain in full (rest from reference TRBV28 and TRBJ2-1): DVKVTQSSRYLVKRTGEKVFLECVQDMDHENMFWYRQDPGLGLRLIYFSYDVKMKEKGDIPEGYSVSREKKERFSLILESASTNQTSMYLCASSLSRGNEQFFGPGTRLTVL.

This chain uses TRBV6-1 with TRBJ1-4; possible D gene TRBD1, 6 bases. CDR1 MNHNS and CDR2 SASEGT come from the germline V gene. Between the trimmed V and J ends, which lost 11 bases and 1 base, there was a span of 8 bases. The CDR3 totals 12 residues. The CDR3 nucleotides are TGTGCCGTCAGGGGAACTAATGAAAAACTGTTTTTT. This translates into CAVRGTNEKLFF.

The chain employs TRBV7-9 and TRBJ2-3, with D unresolved. V dropped 4 bases and J dropped 5 bases, with 16 bases sitting between them. This CDR3 has 15 residues. Germline V gene sequence: CDR1 SEHNR, CDR2 FQNEAQ (reference sequence). The CDR3 loop reads CASSWRRSQEDTQYF. The CDR3 DNA sequence: TGTGCCAGCAGCTGGCGGCGTTCCCAAGAAGATACGCAGTATTTT.

This clonotype was observed at least ten times. V gene TRBV10-3 combines with J gene TRBJ2-1; D remains unclear. Trimming removed 0 bases at V and 5 bases at J, with 5 bases between. This CDR3 comprises 13 residues. Germline loops: CDR1 ENHRY, CDR2 SYGVKD. The CDR3 DNA reads TGTGCCATCAGTGAGTCAGGTAACAATGAGCAGTTCTTC. This codes for CAISESGNNEQFF.

This clonotype was seen many times. For the CDR3, the DNA is TGCAGTGTCCGAGGCCGGGAGTCCCCCTACGAGCAGTACTTC. Translating gives CSVRGRESPYEQYF. V gene TRBV20-1 combines with J gene TRBJ2-7, with a tentative D call TRBD2 (6 bases). V gave up 7 bases and J gave up 2 bases, with 18 bases separating them. CDR1 is DFQATT, CDR2 SNEGSKA, per germline (reference sequence). The length of the CDR3 is 14 residues.

On this clonotype itself: This could be a read error, since a much larger clone is one nucleotide away. The CDR3: CASSLVTSAYEQYF. CDR3 coding DNA: TGTGCCAGCAGCCTAGTAACTAGTGCCTACGAGCAGTACTTC. V usage is TRBV7-3 and J usage is TRBJ2-7; a possible D gene is TRBD2 (5 bases). This CDR3 is built from 14 residues. The germline CDR1 and CDR2 sequences are SGHTA and FQGTGA. Between the trimmed V and J ends, which lost 5 bases and 2 bases, there was a span of 13 bases.

This clonotype was recorded many times. This rearrangement joins TRBV20-1 to TRBJ2-3; weak D call: TRBD1 (7 bases). CDR1 is DFQATT and CDR2 is SNEGSKA in the germline V gene (reference sequence). V was shortened by 4 bases and J by 1 base, with 27 bases between the two germline ends. The CDR3 spans 19 residues. The CDR3 is CSATVGRNQGGGRTDTQYF. In DNA form, the CDR3 reads TGCAGTGCTACCGTAGGCCGAAACCAGGGGGGCGGCCGCACAGATACGCAGTATTTT.

For this clonotype: This may stem from a read error, because a much larger clone lies one nucleotide away. This chain links TRBV2 with TRBJ1-2; D uncertain. V lost 5 bases and J 9 bases, leaving 16 bases between the germline ends. The CDR3 has 13 amino acids. The germline gives CDR1 SNHLY, CDR2 FYNNEI. CDR3 loop: CASSLGVRHRYTF. The CDR3 DNA follows: TGTGCCAGCAGTTTAGGCGTGCGGCATCGCTACACCTTC.

The rearrangement uses TRBV6-1 and TRBJ2-7, with 8 bases identical to TRBD2. Germline assignment: CDR1 MNHNS and CDR2 SASEGT. The ends lost 7 bases at V and 7 bases at J; junction bases unmatched: 12. This CDR3 is 14 amino acids long. The CDR3 loop reads CASTLAGMVGEQYF. The CDR3 DNA follows: TGTGCCAGCACTTTAGCGGGAATGGTGGGGGAGCAGTACTTC.

This clonotype has a count of ten or more. This sequence joins TRBV7-3 and TRBJ1-1; a possible D gene is TRBD1 (5 bases). This CDR3 has 14 amino acids. V was pared by 1 base and J by 5 bases, with 11 bases between. The germline V gene encodes CDR1 SGHTA and CDR2 FQGTGA. The CDR3 spells CASSLNGAGTEAFF. CDR3 in DNA: TGTGCCAGCAGCTTAAACGGGGCAGGGACTGAAGCTTTCTTT.

This clonotype was recorded at least ten times. The V and J genes are TRBV7-9 and TRBJ1-1; D gene uncertain. This CDR3 has 12 amino acids. From germline, CDR1 is SEHNR and CDR2 FQNEAQ (reference sequence). V lost 6 bases, J lost 8 bases, and 13 bases lay in between. CDR3 bases: TGTGCCAGCAGATTCTCAGTGGGGGAAGCTTTCTTT. It codes for CASRFSVGEAFF.

The table lists this clonotype with a few counts. This chain connects TRBV6-1 to TRBJ2-7, with 10 bases lining up with TRBD1. The trim removed 6 bases at V and 4 bases at J, leaving 9 bases unmatched. The CDR3 is 15 amino acids. Germline CDR1 MNHNS, CDR2 SASEGT. The DNA of the CDR3 is TGTGCCAGCAGGGTGCGGGACAGGGGAACGTACGAGCAGTACTTC. Its protein is CASRVRDRGTYEQYF.

Worth noting for this clonotype: A much larger clone sits a single nucleotide away, making a read error possible. This chain joins TRBV28 and TRBJ1-2, with D hard to call. The V gene lost 6 bases and the J gene lost 0 bases, with 11 bases spanning the gap. CDR1 and CDR2 from the germline V gene are MDHEN and SYDVKM. The CDR3 is 14 residues long. The CDR3 here is CASSVIAANYGYTF. The CDR3 DNA follows: TGTGCCAGCAGCGTCATCGCGGCTAACTATGGCTACACCTTC.

This clonotype has a count of ten or more. This chain joins TRBV27 and TRBJ2-7, with D unresolved. CDR1 MNHEY and CDR2 SMNVEV come from the germline V gene (reference sequence). Trimming left V 6 bases short and J 6 bases short, with 15 bases between. CDR3 length: 13 residues. This chain's CDR3 is CASSPGPRREQYF. As DNA, the CDR3 is TGTGCCAGCAGCCCCGGACCGCGGCGCGAGCAGTACTTC.

This chain joins TRBV13 and TRBJ2-2; 11 bases match TRBD2. Unmatched junction bases numbered 3, after V lost 8 bases and J lost 4 bases. Germline CDR1 reads PRHDT; CDR2 reads FYEKMQ (reference sequence). The CDR3 runs to 14 residues. The CDR3 loop reads CASLAGGLTGELFF. CDR3 coding DNA: TGTGCCAGCTTAGCGGGAGGGCTCACCGGGGAGCTGTTTTTT.

In its sample, this clonotype was seen many times. The rearrangement uses TRBV18 and TRBJ2-5; D is unresolved. The V end lost 7 bases, the J end lost 2 bases, and 23 bases lay between the germline ends. This CDR3 region has 17 residues. The germline V gene encodes CDR1 KGHSH and CDR2 LQKENI. DNA for the CDR3: TGTGCCAGCTGTAATACCGGGCCGGGTAGTCGGCAAGAGACCCAGTACTTC. It translates to CASCNTGPGSRQETQYF.